This TCR beta chain was documented in a study of T-cell memory formation after mild COVID-19. TCRalpha and TCRbeta libraries used 5'RACE with constant-segment primers and UMIs. TCRdb reanalysed the 5' RACE reads using MiXCR and keeps one entry per CDR3 protein. Here the sample spans 550,000 to 700,000 distinct CDR3 sequences, 17% being singletons. Trimming cost V 6 bases and J 7 bases, with 22 bases left between them. Germline V gene data show CDR1 as DFQATT and CDR2 as SNEGSKA (reference sequence). CDR3 length equals 14 residues. The sample holds a few counts of this clonotype. V gene TRBV20-1 combines with J gene TRBJ2-7; the D gene is possibly TRBD2 (6 bases). The specimen sequenced was PBMCs or a T cell subset sorted from them (not recorded which). This clonotype was obtained from an adult woman who had mild COVID-19 (a few samples of this study predate the infection). Cell type and time point are not known. CDR3 in amino acids: CSALGLMSGREQYF. The CDR3 region has the DNA TGCAGTGCGTTAGGACTAATGAGCGGTAGGGAGCAGTACTTC.